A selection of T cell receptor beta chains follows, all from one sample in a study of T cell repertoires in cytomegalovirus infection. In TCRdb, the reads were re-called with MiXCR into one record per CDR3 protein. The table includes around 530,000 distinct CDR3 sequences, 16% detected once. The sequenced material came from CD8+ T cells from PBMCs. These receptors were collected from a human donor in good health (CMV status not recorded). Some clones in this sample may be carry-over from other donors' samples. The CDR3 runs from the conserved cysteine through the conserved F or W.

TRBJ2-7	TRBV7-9	CASNLRQGEQYF
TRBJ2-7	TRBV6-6	CASSLDRGREQYF
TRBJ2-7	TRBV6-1	CASQPGRGDMIDEQYF
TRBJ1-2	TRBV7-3	CASSLGTGDGYTF
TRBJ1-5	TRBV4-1	CASSQEARTGYGQPQHF
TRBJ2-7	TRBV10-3	CAISELVNSSSYEQYF
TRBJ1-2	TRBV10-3	CAISARDRNYGYTF
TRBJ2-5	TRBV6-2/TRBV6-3	CASSPAPRSRKETQYF
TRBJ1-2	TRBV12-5	CASATGSTGGGLYGYTF
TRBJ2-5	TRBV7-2	CASTEEYPETQYF
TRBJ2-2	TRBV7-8	CARSAPKGTGNTGELFF
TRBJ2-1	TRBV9	CASSTGTSGIYNEQFF
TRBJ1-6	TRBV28	CASSLTPKQSPLHF
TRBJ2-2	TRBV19	CARSLPRKTGELFF
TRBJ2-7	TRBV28	CASREDLRFYEQYF
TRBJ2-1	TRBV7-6	CASSPGLAGGPGFF
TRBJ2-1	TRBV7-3	CASSSTSGDNEQFF
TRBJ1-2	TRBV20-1	CSAREERLGYGYTF
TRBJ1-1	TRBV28	CASSLSDSTEAFF
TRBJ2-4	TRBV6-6	CASTGGTGILAKNIQYF
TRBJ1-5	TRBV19	CASSLKPSNQPQHF
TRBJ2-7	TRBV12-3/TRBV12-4	CASSPYDRDLYEQYF
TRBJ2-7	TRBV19	CASSIPGLPYEQYF
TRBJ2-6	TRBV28	CASSLPLLDISGANVLTF
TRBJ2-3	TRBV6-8	CASSYTHPTDTQYF